One T cell receptor beta chain is described in this entry. Germline V gene data show CDR1 as SNHLY and CDR2 as FYNNEI. The CDR3 runs to 14 residues. Trimming at V came to 5 bases and at J to 4 bases, leaving 5 bases not matched to a gene. TCRdb keeps only in-frame clones here, not all; method: immunoSEQ multiplex PCR. The data contain about 130,000 clones, more than 70% of them singletons. This sample was taken from a study of control samples from healthy donors and cancer patients. Material for sequencing was blood. The V call is TRBV2, the J call TRBJ1-3; 7 bases map to TRBD1. This clonotype was sampled from a man aged 45-65 years in good health. CDR3 amino acids: CASSQQGSGNTIYF. Written as DNA, the CDR3 is TGTGCCAGCAGTCAACAGGGGTCCGGAAACACCATATATTTT. The full variable domain, with the rest looked up from reference TRBV2 and TRBJ1-3, is EPEVTQTPSHQVTQMGQEVILRCVPISNHLYFYWYRQILGQKVEFLVSFYNNEISEKSEIFDDQFSVERPDGSNFTLKIRSTKLEDSAMYFCASSQQGSGNTIYFGEGSWLTVV.